This entry is about one T cell receptor (beta chain). The clone's antigen remains unknown. No per-base quality is available; no much larger clone lies one base away. TCRbeta CDR3 regions were amplified from genomic DNA by means of the immunoSEQ Assay, a bias-controlled multiplex PCR. The study's own analysis went as follows. The number of nucleated cells in each sample was estimated by amplification of reference gene primers within the assay. To quantify the absolute abundance of each unique TCRbeta CDR3 rearrangement, sequence reads were collapsed and filtered. Productive Simpson clonality was computed per sample as the square root of Simpson's diversity index over productive rearrangements. TCRdb took over this immuneACCESS table, retaining in-frame rearrangements with V and J assigned. Such tables are incomplete; in checked studies, under half of the missing clones stem from an unresolved V gene, and the remainder is unexplained. That table supplies the V and J calls and clone size; D and trimming were determined from the DNA. The sample table records 150,000 to 200,000 clones; 70% to 90% of these occur just once. The leading ten clones occupy over 2.5% of the sample.

The data stem from a study of blood T cell repertoires in COVID-19 (TCRdb year 2020). Turning to the overall study: The collaborator samples originated in the United States, Italy and Spain and spanned the acute and convalescent phases of COVID-19. Deeply sampled blood TCRbeta repertoires from subjects exposed to, actively infected with, or recovered from COVID-19 were included in the dataset. A de-identified subject ID, COVID-19 status, age in years and sex were almost always included in the sample metadata. The samples were drawn from the first 160 participants of the ongoing ImmuneRACE study and from 950 to 1,500 subjects provided by 6 global collaborators. HLA class I and class II types, where available, came from metadata supplied by the sample provider rather than from assay-based typing. The material from the prospective study consisted of cDNA or gDNA derived from T cells, B-cell-depleted T cells, or PBMCs. The repertoires were released in a freely available public database meant as a resource for research on the immune response to SARS-CoV-2.

Whole blood was collected in K2EDTA tubes by collaborating institutions according to the institutions' own protocols. Collaborator samples were shipped for TCRbeta analysis as frozen whole blood, isolated PBMCs, or DNA extracted from either sample type. Findings and caveats that apply to the study as a whole: Clinical and demographic metadata were provided uncurated, with the amount varying by source and participant.

V is shortened by 2 bases, J by 0 bases, and the region joining them spans 10 bases. Its CDR3 holds 14 amino acids, cysteine through phenylalanine. Of the read, only the CDR3 DNA is kept; its 42 bases are in frame from base 1. The germline V gene (reference sequence) specifies GTSNPN as CDR1 and SVGIG as CDR2. The chain links TRBV30 with TRBJ1-1; TRBD1 might be the D gene, on 6 matching bases. This TCR was sampled from a man between 60 and 75 years old with acute or convalescent COVID-19. Sequencing was performed on peripheral blood. CDR3 sequence: CAWSSGVMNTEAFF. The DNA sequence follows: TGTGCCTGGAGTTCAGGGGTTATGAACACTGAAGCTTTCTTT.